This entry is about one T cell receptor (beta chain). These data belong to a study of T cell changes during pregnancy in multiple sclerosis. Sequencing was performed with immunoSEQ multiplex PCR; in TCRdb, only in-frame clones are kept and a portion is missing. The sample has under 120,000 clones, about 89% seen once; the top ten hold roughly 3.5%. The clonotype was recovered from a female donor with multiple sclerosis, enrolled in a pregnancy study. The sample in question was peripheral blood, obtained after pregnancy.

The CDR3 DNA follows: TGTGCCAGCAGTCCAACTAGCGGGGGTCCCGAGCAGTACTTC. It yields the protein CASSPTSGGPEQYF. This chain joins TRBV27 and TRBJ2-7, with 11 bases identical to TRBD2. The CDR3 is 14 amino acids. Germline CDR1 is MNHEY and CDR2 is SMNVEV (reference sequence). Trimming took 5 bases from V and 6 from J; bases not matched to a gene: 6.